Following are 3 T cell receptor beta chains from one sample sequenced in a study of T cells in Graves' hyperthyroidism and ophthalmopathy. TCR beta CDR3 region amplification was performed from RNA transcripts. The TCR CDR3 first-round RT-PCR relied on the HTBI primer set. TCRdb used MiXCR to reprocess the multiplex PCR reads, holding one entry per CDR3 protein. Here the sample spans some 650,000 distinct CDR3 sequences, about a sixth being singletons. The specimen was blood. These receptors all stem from a woman aged 40 to 49 with Graves' ophthalmopathy.

The chain employs TRBV30 and TRBJ2-2, with D perhaps TRBD2 (5 bases). Germline V gene sequence: CDR1 GTSNPN, CDR2 SVGIG (reference sequence). The ends were cut back, 0 bases at V and 2 bases at J, with 10 bases in the middle. The length of the CDR3 is 15 residues. The CDR3 loop reads CAWSVRGYNTGELFF. As DNA, the CDR3 is TGTGCCTGGAGTGTCAGAGGGTACAACACCGGGGAGCTGTTTTTT.

CDR3 nucleotides: TGTGCCAGTAGTATGGGCACACCAATTGGGGATACGCAGTATTTT. This gives the protein CASSMGTPIGDTQYF. V is TRBV19 and J is TRBJ2-3, with D hard to call. Trimming removed 3 bases from V and 6 bases from J, with 16 bases in between. Per germline, CDR1 LNHDA and CDR2 SQIVND (reference sequence). This CDR3 contains 15 residues.

Ten or more counts support this clonotype. The chain recombines TRBV5-1 with TRBJ2-7; D remains ambiguous. This CDR3 region has 15 residues. Trimming removed 1 base at V and 6 bases at J, with 17 bases between. CDR1 SGHRS and CDR2 YFSETQ come from the germline V gene. The DNA of the CDR3 is TGCGCCAGCAGCTTGTTAGGCCCGGCGGAAAGCGAGCAGTACTTC. It is translated as CASSLLGPAESEQYF. Together with reference TRBV5-1 and TRBJ2-7, the CDR3 gives the full variable domain: KAGVTQTPRYLIKTRGQQVTLSCSPISGHRSVSWYQQTPGQGLQFLFEYFSETQRNKGNFPGRFSGRQFSNSRSEMNVSTLELGDSALYLCASSLLGPAESEQYFGPGTRLTVT.